Below are 14 T cell receptor beta chains sequenced from a single sample in a study of cytomegalovirus exposure and HLA in healthy donors. Clones were sequenced by immunoSEQ multiplex PCR, and TCRdb holds only the in-frame ones, with some missing. The repertoire has about 86,000 clones, 85% to 95% of them found once; the top ten carry 0.55% to 0.75%. The sequenced sample was PBMCs. The receptors come from a man between 18 and 29 years old in good health and CMV-seronegative.

As concerns this clone: A read error may produce the germline difference seen at one junction end. CDR3 coding DNA: TGTGCCAGTAGTCAAGGGACAATGAACACCGAAGCTTTCTTT. It specifies CASSQGTMNTEAFF. The chain joins TRBV19 to TRBJ1-1; D possibly corresponds to TRBD1 (6 bases). Germline CDR1 LNHDA, CDR2 SQIVND (reference sequence). CDR3 size: 14 residues.

V usage is TRBV30 and J usage is TRBJ1-1; D perhaps matches TRBD1 (5 bases). Trimming took off 1 base at V and 11 bases at J, with 11 bases between the two ends. The length of the CDR3 is 11 residues. Germline CDR1 GTSNPN, CDR2 SVGIG (reference sequence). In DNA, the CDR3 is TGTGCCTGGAGTGAAACAGGTACGGCTTTCTTT. Translated, it gives CAWSETGTAFF.

This clone came up once. The CDR3 DNA sequence: TGTGCCAGCAGCCCCGGGGGGGGGATGAACACTGAAGCTTTCTTT. Its translation: CASSPGGGMNTEAFF. The V call is TRBV7-3, the J call TRBJ1-1, with a weak D call TRBD1 (5 bases). This CDR3 has 15 amino acids. Trimming took 5 bases from V and 0 from J, leaving 13 bases between them. Germline CDR1 and CDR2: SGHTA and FQGTGA. Supplemented by reference TRBV7-3 and TRBJ1-1, the full variable domain reads GAGVSQTPSNKVTEKGKYVELRCDPISGHTALYWYRQSLGQGPEFLIYFQGTGAADDSGLPNDRFFAVRPEGSVSTLKIQRTERGDSAVYLCASSPGGGMNTEAFFGQGTRLTVV.

This clone was counted a single time. This sequence joins TRBV5-4 and TRBJ2-7; tentatively, D is TRBD2 (6 bases). V lost 2 bases and J 4 bases, leaving 10 bases between the germline ends. Looked up from germline, CDR1 is SGHNT and CDR2 is YYREEE (reference sequence). This CDR3 region has 13 residues. CDR3 protein: CASSFPGEYEQYF. The DNA for the CDR3 is TGTGCCAGCAGCTTCCCGGGAGAATACGAGCAGTACTTC.

The rearrangement links TRBV7-9 to TRBJ1-2; TRBD1 matches at 7 bases. CDR3 length equals 13 residues. Losses at the gene ends were 5 bases for V and 8 bases for J; bases not matched to a gene: 8. CDR1 is SEHNR, CDR2 FQNEAQ, per germline (reference sequence). The CDR3 loop reads CASSPTGAQGYTF. In DNA, the CDR3 is TGTGCCAGCAGCCCAACAGGGGCCCAAGGCTACACCTTC.

The rearrangement joins TRBV7-9 to TRBJ2-1; possibly TRBD2 for D (7 bases). V lost 4 bases, J lost 8 bases, and 21 bases lay in between. Germline-derived CDR1 and CDR2 are SEHNR and FQNEAQ (reference sequence). The CDR3 loop spans 16 amino acids. CDR3 nucleotides: TGTGCCAGCAGCTCCCGTTTGTGGGGGGGCCGGGATGAGCAGTTCTTC. This translates into CASSSRLWGGRDEQFF.

The rearrangement uses TRBV2 and TRBJ1-2; 9 bases agree with TRBD1. The CDR3 length is 15 residues. V shed 4 bases and J 4 bases; nucleotides not matched to a gene: 7. CDR1 is SNHLY and CDR2 is FYNNEI in the germline V gene. CDR3 region: CASSVGTGLAYGYTF. As DNA, the CDR3 is TGTGCCAGCAGTGTCGGGACAGGGTTGGCCTATGGCTACACCTTC.

The rearrangement uses TRBV29-1 and TRBJ2-1; 10 bases align to TRBD2. Germline values: CDR1 SQVTM, CDR2 ANQGSEA. The CDR3 is 14 residues long. V dropped 4 bases and J dropped 6; count of bases not matched to a gene: 6. Here the CDR3 DNA reads TGCAGCGTTGGAGCTAGCGGGGGATCCAATGAGCAGTTCTTC. Translation: CSVGASGGSNEQFF.

The genes are TRBV2 and TRBJ2-5; D is possibly TRBD2 (6 bases). The CDR3 length is 13 residues. CDR1 and CDR2 from the germline V gene are SNHLY and FYNNEI. V shed 10 bases and J shed 5 bases, with 17 bases lying between them. This CDR3 reads CAIPGTATETQYF. CDR3 DNA sequence: TGTGCCATCCCGGGGACTGCCACTGAGACCCAGTACTTC. Complete variable domain (other parts from reference TRBV2 and TRBJ2-5): EPEVTQTPSHQVTQMGQEVILRCVPISNHLYFYWYRQILGQKVEFLVSFYNNEISEKSEIFDDQFSVERPDGSNFTLKIRSTKLEDSAMYFCAIPGTATETQYFGPGTRLLVL.

The CDR3 reads CASSLGGGTDTQYF. The CDR3 bases are TGCGCCAGCAGCTTGGGGGGAGGCACAGATACGCAGTATTTT. The chain is built from TRBV5-1 and TRBJ2-3; tentative D call: TRBD2 (5 bases). Deletions cut 0 bases from V and 1 base from J, with 6 bases between. This CDR3 comprises 14 residues. Germline lookup yields CDR1 SGHRS and CDR2 YFSETQ. The full variable domain, rest sourced from reference TRBV5-1 and TRBJ2-3, is KAGVTQTPRYLIKTRGQQVTLSCSPISGHRSVSWYQQTPGQGLQFLFEYFSETQRNKGNFPGRFSGRQFSNSRSEMNVSTLELGDSALYLCASSLGGGTDTQYFGPGTRLTVL.

The rearrangement uses TRBV5-1 and TRBJ2-1; 10 bases match TRBD1. V lost 4 bases to trimming and J lost 4 bases; unmatched junction nucleotides: 8. The germline CDR1 and CDR2 sequences are SGHRS and YFSETQ. The CDR3 totals 16 residues. This chain's CDR3 is CASSPRQGAIYNEQFF. CDR3 sequence (DNA): TGCGCCAGCAGCCCGAGACAGGGGGCGATTTACAATGAGCAGTTCTTC.

CDR3 region: CASSLAGQGAYEQYF. CDR3 in DNA: TGTGCCAGCAGCTTGGCCGGACAGGGGGCCTACGAGCAGTACTTC. The rearrangement uses TRBV5-5 and TRBJ2-7, with 10 bases aligning to TRBD1. CDR3 length equals 15 residues. With V trimmed by 0 bases and J by 2 bases, 2 bases remained unmatched. CDR1 is SGHKS and CDR2 is YYEKEE in the germline V gene (reference sequence).

The chain links TRBV13 to TRBJ2-1, with D possibly TRBD2 on 7 matching bases. Germline values: CDR1 PRHDT, CDR2 FYEKMQ (reference sequence). This CDR3 comprises 18 residues. Trimming cost V 5 bases and J 9 bases, with 29 bases left between them. This CDR3 is CASSPRRKVGGRESEQFF. The CDR3 bases are TGTGCCAGCAGCCCCCGCAGGAAGGTGGGGGGGCGCGAGTCTGAGCAGTTCTTC.

The V gene is TRBV30, the J gene TRBJ1-4; weak D call: TRBD1 (6 bases). The CDR3 totals 16 residues. Germline CDR1 GTSNPN, CDR2 SVGIG (reference sequence). Trimming left V 0 bases short and J 8 bases short, with 19 bases between. CDR3 sequence reads: CAWSVPSNRAKEKLFF. The CDR3 bases are TGTGCCTGGAGTGTACCCTCTAACAGGGCGAAGGAAAAACTGTTTTTT.